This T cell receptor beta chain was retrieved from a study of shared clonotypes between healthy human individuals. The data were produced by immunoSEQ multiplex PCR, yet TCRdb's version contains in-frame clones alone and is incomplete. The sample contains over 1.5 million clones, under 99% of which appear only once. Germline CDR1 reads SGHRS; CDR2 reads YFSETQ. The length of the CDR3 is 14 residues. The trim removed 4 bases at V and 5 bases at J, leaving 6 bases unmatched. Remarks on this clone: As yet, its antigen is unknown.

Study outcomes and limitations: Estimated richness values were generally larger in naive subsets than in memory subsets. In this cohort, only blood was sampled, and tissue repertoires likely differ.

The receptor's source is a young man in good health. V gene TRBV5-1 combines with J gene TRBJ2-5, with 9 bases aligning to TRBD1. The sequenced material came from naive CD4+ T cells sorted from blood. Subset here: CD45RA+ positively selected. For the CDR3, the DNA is TGCGCCAGCAGCCCGGACAGGGGAGAGGAGACCCAGTACTTC. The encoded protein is CASSPDRGEETQYF.